The next 32 T cell receptor beta chains were all read from a single sample in a study of T cells after yellow fever vaccination (dated by TCRdb to between 2018 and 2020). This specimen's treatment or condition label, interpreted: live attenuated yellow fever vaccine strain. The library was obtained by 5' RACE. Data came from an Illumina NovaSeq 6000. TCRdb's own reprocessing of the public reads used fastp at Q25 and MiXCR and kept productive beta chains. A single entry per CDR3 protein holds the most common genes and DNA from its merged rows. The sample data list about 250,000 distinct CDR3 sequences, and roughly 3.7% of these were observed just once. In total, the top ten clones hold 15% to 20% of the sample. The specimen was PBMCs, collected 15 days after the yellow fever booster vaccination. The receptors were gathered from a man between 18 and 35 years old who received the YFV17D yellow fever vaccine.

This clonotype was seen many times. The rearrangement joins TRBV28 to TRBJ1-6; no firm D call. With 6 bases removed from V and 9 bases from J, the gap between germline ends came to 9 bases. The CDR3 runs 12 residues. CDR1 is MDHEN, CDR2 SYDVKM, per germline. The CDR3 sequence is CASRAFSSPLHF. In DNA, the CDR3 is TGTGCCAGCAGGGCTTTTAGTTCACCCCTCCACTTT.

The table lists this clonotype with many counts. V is TRBV6-2 or TRBV6-3 and J is TRBJ1-1; D remains unclear. With 8 bases removed from V and 0 bases from J, the gap between germline ends came to 10 bases. The germline V gene has CDR1 MNHEY and CDR2 SVGEGT. CDR3 size: 13 residues. DNA for the CDR3: TGTGCCAGCTCAAGTAACATGAACACTGAAGCTTTCTTT. Translation: CASSSNMNTEAFF.

This clonotype has ten or more counts. J is TRBJ1-1 and V is TRBV7-9; possible D gene TRBD1, 6 bases. Germline CDR1 reads SEHNR; CDR2 reads FQNEAQ (reference sequence). V lost 5 bases and J lost 5, with 15 bases in between. The CDR3 has 14 residues. The CDR3 nucleotides are TGTGCCAGCAGCCCAAATCTAGGGGGTACTGAAGCTTTCTTT. It specifies CASSPNLGGTEAFF.

This clonotype was detected a few times. The chain recombines TRBV5-4 with TRBJ2-5, with D unclear. Trimming removed 3 bases at V and 4 bases at J, with 13 bases between. The length of the CDR3 is 14 residues. CDR1 is SGHNT, CDR2 YYREEE, per germline (reference sequence). CDR3 protein: CASSSPTEGETQYF. The DNA for the CDR3 is TGTGCCAGCAGCTCGCCGACCGAAGGAGAGACCCAGTACTTC.

This clonotype was detected many times. V is TRBV4-2 and J is TRBJ1-5, with 10 bases fitting TRBD1. The germline gives CDR1 LGHNA, CDR2 YNFKEQ. This CDR3 spans 16 amino acids. With V trimmed by 4 bases and J by 0 bases, 3 bases remained unmatched. CDR3 nucleotides: TGTGCCAGCAGCCCTGGGGACAGGGGTAGCAATCAGCCCCAGCATTTT. Protein: CASSPGDRGSNQPQHF.

Many counts were recorded for this clonotype. The chain couples TRBV29-1 to TRBJ2-1, with D possibly matching TRBD2 (6 bases). CDR1 SQVTM and CDR2 ANQGSEA come from the germline V gene. CDR3 size: 15 residues. V was trimmed by 4 bases and J by 1 base, leaving 14 bases between them. The CDR3 DNA is TGCAGCGTTGGGGCGGGGTACCGGTCCTACAATGAGCAGTTCTTC. Translated, it gives CSVGAGYRSYNEQFF.

At least ten counts were recorded for this clonotype. The V and J genes are TRBV7-3 and TRBJ1-3; D is unresolved. Looked up from germline, CDR1 is SGHTA and CDR2 is FQGTGA. The V end was cut by 5 bases, the J end by 3 bases, with 14 bases between. The length of the CDR3 is 15 residues. This CDR3 is CASSPGGVYGNTIYF. DNA for the CDR3: TGTGCCAGCAGCCCGGGCGGGGTTTATGGAAACACCATATATTTT.

This clonotype was observed many times. This sequence joins TRBV7-8 and TRBJ2-3, with D hard to call. Per germline, CDR1 SGHVS and CDR2 FQNEAQ. The CDR3 consists of 12 residues. Trimming stripped 4 bases from V and 4 bases from J, with 6 bases between. The CDR3 spells CASSSWSDTQYF. The CDR3 DNA is TGTGCCAGCAGCTCTTGGTCAGATACGCAGTATTTT.

The chain has TRBV5-6 and TRBJ1-2; D not resolved. CDR1 and CDR2 (germline): SGHDT, YYEEEE. This CDR3 contains 13 residues. V dropped 4 bases and J dropped 7 bases, with 14 bases sitting between them. CDR3 nucleotides: TGTGCCAGCAGCGATCTAGGACGGGTTGGCTACACCTTC. Encoded protein: CASSDLGRVGYTF.

This clonotype was counted at least ten times. The chain combines TRBV12-3 or TRBV12-4 with TRBJ1-1; D not certain. Trimming removed 4 bases from V and 4 bases from J, with 13 bases in between. This CDR3 contains 14 residues. CDR3 sequence reads: CASSSFEAGTEAFF. The DNA of the CDR3 is TGTGCCAGCAGTTCCTTCGAGGCGGGCACTGAAGCTTTCTTT.

This clonotype occurred many times. The genes are TRBV12-3 or TRBV12-4 and TRBJ1-5; 7 bases are shared with TRBD1. J gave up 0 bases and V 3 bases, and 8 bases lay outside the gene matches. The CDR3 runs to 17 residues. The CDR3 DNA sequence: TGTGCCAGCAGTTTCGGGACAGCGCAGTATAGCAATCAGCCCCAGCATTTT. Translated: CASSFGTAQYSNQPQHF.

Many counts were recorded for this clonotype. This rearrangement joins TRBV7-2 to TRBJ2-4, with 15 bases matching TRBD2. Germline lookup yields CDR1 SGHTA and CDR2 FQGNSA. This CDR3 comprises 20 residues. The ends lost 5 bases at V and 3 bases at J; junction bases unmatched: 14. CDR3 DNA: TGTGCCAGCAGCCTACCCCGCGGACTAGCGGGGGGGCCTGGCAAAAACATTCAGTACTTC. It is translated as CASSLPRGLAGGPGKNIQYF.

This clonotype was detected a few times. This chain joins TRBV20-1 and TRBJ1-3, with TRBD1 identical over 9 bases. The germline V gene encodes CDR1 DFQATT and CDR2 SNEGSKA (reference sequence). V trimming: 1 base; J trimming: 2 bases; junction bases outside the gene matches: 3. The CDR3 has 15 amino acids. The CDR3 nucleotides are TGCAGTGCTAGAGCCCGGGACAGGGCTGGAAACACCATATATTTT. It yields the protein CSARARDRAGNTIYF.

This clonotype was counted at least ten times. The V gene is TRBV12-3 or TRBV12-4, the J gene TRBJ1-4; 7 positions match TRBD1. The CDR3 is made up of 13 amino acids. V lost 2 bases, J lost 8 bases, and 2 bases stayed unmatched. The CDR3: CASSLRRGEKLFF. DNA for the CDR3: TGTGCCAGCAGTTTACGCAGGGGGGAAAAACTGTTTTTT.

In its sample, this clonotype was seen many times. This chain connects TRBV6-5 to TRBJ2-7; D is possibly TRBD1 (6 bases). The V gene lost 10 bases and the J gene lost 9 bases, with 19 bases spanning the gap. Germline values: CDR1 MNHEY, CDR2 SVGAGI. The CDR3 has 12 residues. The CDR3 region is CAIADLVRGQYV. The CDR3 DNA is TGTGCCATCGCGGACCTGGTCAGGGGGCAGTACGTC.

This clonotype has only a few counts. The chain uses TRBV12-3 or TRBV12-4 and TRBJ2-7; D is possibly TRBD1 or TRBD2 (6 bases each). V lost 3 bases to trimming and J lost 7 bases, with 16 bases between them. This CDR3 has 14 residues. The CDR3 sequence: CASSFTRGGIEQYF. DNA of the CDR3: TGTGCCAGCAGTTTCACTCGAGGGGGGATTGAGCAGTACTTC.

Many counts were recorded for this clonotype. The chain couples TRBV12-3 or TRBV12-4 to TRBJ1-5; 7 nucleotides match TRBD1. This CDR3 contains 14 residues. The ends lost 8 bases at V and 3 bases at J; junction bases unmatched: 7. The CDR3 sequence is CASHGGGLNQPQHF. The CDR3 region has the DNA TGTGCCAGCCATGGAGGGGGCCTCAATCAGCCCCAGCATTTT.

This clonotype was counted ten times or more. The CDR3 DNA sequence: TGCGCCAGCAGCCAGACTACCGGAGAAGAGACCCAGTACTTC. The encoded protein is CASSQTTGEETQYF. This sequence joins TRBV4-1 and TRBJ2-5, with D perhaps TRBD2 (5 bases). Germline V gene sequence: CDR1 MGHRA, CDR2 YSYEKL. V lost 3 bases to trimming and J lost 3 bases, with 11 bases between them. The CDR3 totals 14 residues.

This clonotype was counted only a few times. The chain has TRBV19 and TRBJ2-5, with a weak D call TRBD2 (6 bases). Trimming cost V 5 bases and J 5 bases, with 15 bases left between them. In germline, CDR1 is LNHDA, CDR2 SQIVND (reference sequence). This CDR3 has 14 residues. Written as DNA, the CDR3 is TGTGCCAGTAGTTTAGGCCCTGGAGGGGAGACCCAGTACTTC. Encoded protein: CASSLGPGGETQYF. Using reference TRBV19 and TRBJ2-5 for the parts outside the CDR3, the full variable domain is DGGITQSPKYLFRKEGQNVTLSCEQNLNHDAMYWYRQDPGQGLRLIYYSQIVNDFQKGDIAEGYSVSREKKESFPLTVTSAQKNPTAFYLCASSLGPGGETQYFGPGTRLLVL.

In its sample, this clonotype was seen many times. This sequence joins TRBV6-4 and TRBJ2-1, with 8 bases lining up with TRBD1. This CDR3 has 14 amino acids. With V trimmed by 0 bases and J by 12 bases, 7 bases remained unmatched. CDR1 MRHNA and CDR2 SNTAGT come from the germline V gene. The DNA of the CDR3 is TGTGCCAGCAGTGACTCGGCAGGGGGCTTCGTGCAGTTCTTC. Translation: CASSDSAGGFVQFF.

This clonotype was counted many times. The V gene is TRBV6-5, the J gene TRBJ1-4; a possible D gene is TRBD1 (6 bases). The CDR3 consists of 12 residues. V was trimmed by 6 bases and J by 7 bases, leaving 9 bases between them. CDR1 MNHEY and CDR2 SVGAGI come from the germline V gene. For the CDR3, the DNA is TGTGCCAGCAGAGCCAGGGGTGAAAAACTGTTTTTT. Protein product: CASRARGEKLFF.

This clonotype appeared many times. The chain couples TRBV4-3 to TRBJ2-6, with 11 bases aligning to TRBD2. Losses at the gene ends were 1 base for V and 1 base for J; bases not matched to a gene: 0. CDR3 length: 17 amino acids. The V gene's germline CDR1 is LGHNA and CDR2 YSLEER. The CDR3 spells CASSQVAGGSGANVLTF. CDR3 DNA sequence: TGCGCCAGCAGCCAAGTAGCGGGGGGGTCTGGGGCCAACGTCCTGACTTTC.

This clonotype was observed many times. The V gene is TRBV15, the J gene TRBJ2-1; D tentatively fits TRBD1 or TRBD2 (5 bases each). V gave up 6 bases and J gave up 8 bases, with 20 bases separating them. CDR3 length equals 15 residues. CDR1 and CDR2 (germline): LNHNV, YYDKDF (reference sequence). The CDR3 spells CATRLGVGRVDEQFF. The CDR3 nucleotides are TGTGCCACCAGGCTGGGTGTGGGACGAGTTGATGAGCAGTTCTTC.

This clonotype was detected ten times or more. The J gene is TRBJ1-5, the V gene TRBV4-2; maybe TRBD1 (6 bases). In germline, CDR1 is LGHNA, CDR2 YNFKEQ. V lost 0 bases and J 6 bases, leaving 12 bases between the germline ends. This CDR3 has 15 residues. CDR3 DNA sequence: TGTGCCAGCAGCCAAGACAGGGGTTTAGGTCAGCCCCAGCATTTT. Encoded protein: CASSQDRGLGQPQHF.

This clonotype was detected many times. This rearrangement joins TRBV12-3 or TRBV12-4 to TRBJ2-7, with D possibly matching TRBD1 (6 bases). V was clipped by 6 bases and J by 2 bases, with 17 bases between them. The CDR3 loop spans 15 amino acids. CDR3 region: CASSPDSSGTYEQYF. CDR3 sequence (DNA): TGTGCCAGCAGCCCGGACAGCTCAGGAACCTACGAGCAGTACTTC.

Ten or more counts support this clonotype. The chain recombines TRBV20-1 with TRBJ1-5; D unresolved. The CDR3 covers 17 residues. Between the trimmed V and J ends, which lost 2 bases and 0 bases, there was a span of 17 bases. Germline V CDR1 and CDR2: DFQATT, SNEGSKA (reference sequence). CDR3 in DNA: TGCAGTGCTAGATTCGGTCAGACCCAATATAGCAATCAGCCCCAGCATTTT. This codes for CSARFGQTQYSNQPQHF.

This clonotype was detected many times. The chain couples TRBV28 to TRBJ1-1; D is undetermined. The CDR3 has 14 amino acids. The germline V gene encodes CDR1 MDHEN and CDR2 SYDVKM. Trimming shortened V by 3 bases and J by 1 base, and 9 bases separated the two germline ends. CDR3 nucleotides: TGTGCCAGCAGTTTTTTCGGTGAGAACACTGAAGCTTTCTTT. This encodes CASSFFGENTEAFF. The variable domain in full, completed from reference TRBV28 and TRBJ1-1, reads DVKVTQSSRYLVKRTGEKVFLECVQDMDHENMFWYRQDPGLGLRLIYFSYDVKMKEKGDIPEGYSVSREKKERFSLILESASTNQTSMYLCASSFFGENTEAFFGQGTRLTVV.

This clonotype appeared many times. A junction end diverges from the germline sequence, so it may reflect a read error. The chain carries TRBV6-5 and TRBJ2-6; perhaps TRBD2 as D (5 bases). The germline V gene encodes CDR1 MNHEY and CDR2 SVGAGI. This CDR3 has 15 amino acids. CDR3: CASSSRKYGVNVLTF. CDR3 nucleotides: TGTGCCAGCAGCAGCCGGAAGTACGGGGTCAACGTCCTGACTTTC.

This clonotype was counted many times. The V call is TRBV6-5, the J call TRBJ2-1; TRBD2 matches at 10 bases. V dropped 5 bases and J dropped 2; count of bases not matched to a gene: 3. CDR3 length equals 15 residues. Per germline, CDR1 MNHEY and CDR2 SVGAGI. The CDR3 nucleotides are TGTGCCAGCAGTCAACTAGCGGGGCCCTACAATGAGCAGTTCTTC. It encodes CASSQLAGPYNEQFF.

Concerning this clonotype itself: A clone one base away is much larger, so this may be a read error. CDR3 protein: CASSLDADYSPLNF. The CDR3 DNA reads TGTGCCAGCAGCTTGGACGCGGATTATTCACCCCTCAACTTT. The chain recombines TRBV5-5 with TRBJ1-6, with D hard to call. Germline loops: CDR1 SGHKS, CDR2 YYEKEE (reference sequence). The CDR3 runs 14 residues.

Worth noting for this clonotype: A much larger clone differs from this one at a single base, so this may be a read error. The chain employs TRBV5-1 and TRBJ2-1, with 11 nucleotides matching TRBD2. This CDR3 comprises 15 residues. Germline V gene lookup returns CDR1 SGHRS and CDR2 YFSETQ. V was clipped by 7 bases and J by 4 bases; unmatched bases: 7. CDR3 coding DNA: TGCGCCAGCTACGACGGGACTAGCGGATACAATGAGCAGTTCTTC. Its translation is CASYDGTSGYNEQFF.

This clonotype was observed at least ten times. The CDR3 nucleotides are TGTGCCAGCAGCACCTCGGACAGTCGTTCGCAGTACTTC. Translated, it gives CASSTSDSRSQYF. The genes are TRBV6-2 or TRBV6-3 and TRBJ2-7; tentative D call: TRBD1 (6 bases). V shed 6 bases and J shed 9 bases, with 18 bases lying between them. The germline CDR1 and CDR2 sequences are MNHEY and SVGEGT. This CDR3 contains 13 residues.